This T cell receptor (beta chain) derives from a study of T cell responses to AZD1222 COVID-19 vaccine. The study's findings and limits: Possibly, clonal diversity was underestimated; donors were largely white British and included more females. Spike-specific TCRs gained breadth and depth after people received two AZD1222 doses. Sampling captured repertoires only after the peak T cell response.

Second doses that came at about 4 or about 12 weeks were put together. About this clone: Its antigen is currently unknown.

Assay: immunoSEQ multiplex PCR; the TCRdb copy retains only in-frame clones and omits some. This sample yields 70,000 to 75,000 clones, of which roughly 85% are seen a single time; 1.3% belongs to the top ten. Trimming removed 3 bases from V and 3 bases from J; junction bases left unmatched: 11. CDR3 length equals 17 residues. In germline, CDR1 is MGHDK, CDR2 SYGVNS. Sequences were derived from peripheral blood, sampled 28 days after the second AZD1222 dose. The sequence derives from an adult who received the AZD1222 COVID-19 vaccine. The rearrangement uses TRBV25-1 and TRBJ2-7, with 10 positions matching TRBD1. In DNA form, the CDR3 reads TGTGCCAGCAGTGAGTCGCCGGGACAGGGGATAGGCTACGAGCAGTACTTC. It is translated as CASSESPGQGIGYEQYF.